This TCR beta chain stems from a study of T cell responses to AZD1222 COVID-19 vaccine. Findings of the study overall: Spike-specific TCR breadth and depth were elevated following two AZD1222 doses. Clonal diversity was possibly underestimated, and the donors were mostly white British, with more females. Spike-wide coverage was observed for vaccine-associated CD4 TCRs, with dominant responses at 160-218 and 743-854.

Method: immunoSEQ multiplex PCR; TCRdb's copy keeps in-frame clones and lacks some. The profile shows over 130,000 clones, roughly 92% of them singletons. Germline lookup yields CDR1 SNHLY and CDR2 FYNNEI. The CDR3 consists of 12 residues. The V and J ends lost 8 bases and 8 bases respectively, with 12 bases between them. This clone appeared once. No antigen is known for it. This receptor was identified in an adult who received the AZD1222 COVID-19 vaccine. Sample: peripheral blood, taken 28 days after the second AZD1222 dose. The rearrangement joins TRBV2 to TRBJ1-4; D is undetermined. The CDR3 DNA is TGTGCCAGCTCTTTAGGATGGGAAAAACTGTTTTTT. This gives the protein CASSLGWEKLFF.